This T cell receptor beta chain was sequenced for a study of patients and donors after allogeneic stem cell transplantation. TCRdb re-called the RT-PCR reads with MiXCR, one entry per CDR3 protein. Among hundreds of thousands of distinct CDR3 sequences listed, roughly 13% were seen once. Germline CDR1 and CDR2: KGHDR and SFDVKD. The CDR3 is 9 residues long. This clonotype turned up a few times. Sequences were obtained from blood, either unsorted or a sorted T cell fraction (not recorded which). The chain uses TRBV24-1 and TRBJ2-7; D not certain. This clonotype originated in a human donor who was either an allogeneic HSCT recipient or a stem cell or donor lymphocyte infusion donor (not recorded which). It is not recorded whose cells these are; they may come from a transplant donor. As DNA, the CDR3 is TGTGGGACCCGATGCGAGCAGTACTTC. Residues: CGTRCEQYF.